Sequencing of this T cell receptor (beta chain) was carried out in a study of PD-1 blockade in classical Hodgkin lymphoma. Every patient experienced relapse after autologous stem cell transplantation, and brentuximab vedotin exposure varied. J gave up 0 bases and V 4 bases, and 2 bases lay outside the gene matches. The CDR3 is made up of 16 amino acids. Looked up from germline, CDR1 is MGHDK and CDR2 is SYGVNS. The method was immunoSEQ multiplex PCR; TCRdb's version includes in-frame clones alone and lacks a portion of them. The table shows about 28,000 clones, with approximately 80% occurring only once.

The receptor was derived from a human donor with classical Hodgkin lymphoma. V usage is TRBV25-1 and J usage is TRBJ2-3; 12 bases line up with TRBD1. The specimen comprised peripheral blood mononuclear cells (PBMCs), sampled before the second cycle of nivolumab. CDR3 residues: CASSGGQGASTDTQYF. The CDR3 region has the DNA TGTGCCAGCAGTGGGGGACAGGGGGCAAGCACAGATACGCAGTATTTT.